The rows below give T cell receptor beta chains drawn from one sample of a study of human T cells and chemical hapten exposure. MiXCR, run by TCRdb on the RACE reads, gives a single entry per CDR3 protein. Of approximately 33,000 distinct CDR3 sequences listed, over 7% were seen once; the top ten hold about 9.8%. Sample: whole blood. The receptor source for this set is a human donor in good health. Some clones in this sample may be carry-over from other donors' samples. CDR3s include the opening cysteine and the closing phenylalanine or tryptophan. A D gene is named only where the DNA matches it firmly. Where a row states a size, it is once, few, many or the class of an expanded clone; other rows omit it.

CDR3 DNA: TGTGCCAGCAGCTTAGGGACAGTGGGTCTCGCCGGGGAGCTGTTTTTT
CDR3 protein: CASSLGTVGLAGELFF
clone size: many
D gene: .
V gene: TRBV11-2
J gene: TRBJ2-2

CDR3 DNA: TGTGCCAGCAGCCGAAATACGCAGTATTTT
CDR3 protein: CASSRNTQYF
clone size: few
D gene: .
V gene: TRBV7-9
J gene: TRBJ2-3

CDR3 DNA: TGTGCCAGCAGCTTTGGAGACTATGGCTACACCTTC
CDR3 protein: CASSFGDYGYTF
clone size: many
D gene: .
V gene: TRBV5-5
J gene: TRBJ1-2

CDR3 DNA: TGTGCCAGTAGTATACCAGGGGCCGGTATCAATGAGCAGTTCTTC
CDR3 protein: CASSIPGAGINEQFF
clone size: many
D gene: .
V gene: TRBV19
J gene: TRBJ2-1

CDR3 DNA: TGTGCCAGCAGCTTAAGCTTGAACGGCCTCCTTCTCAGCTCCGACGAGCAGTACTTC
CDR3 protein: CASSLSLNGLLLSSDEQYF
clone size: .
D gene: .
V gene: TRBV7-2
J gene: TRBJ2-7

CDR3 DNA: TGTGCCAGCAGCTTGGGGGGACAGGTTTGCAATGAGCAGTTCTTC
CDR3 protein: CASSLGGQVCNEQFF
clone size: .
D gene: TRBD1
V gene: TRBV5-4
J gene: TRBJ2-1

CDR3 DNA: TGTGCCAGCAGAGGGGACTTGAGCCAGGATACGCAGTATTTT
CDR3 protein: CASRGDLSQDTQYF
clone size: medium-sized
D gene: .
V gene: TRBV6-1
J gene: TRBJ2-3

CDR3 DNA: TGTGCCAGCAGGAACGGACAGGGCACTTTCTATGGCTACACCTTC
CDR3 protein: CASRNGQGTFYGYTF
clone size: many
D gene: TRBD1
V gene: TRBV6-6
J gene: TRBJ1-2

CDR3 DNA: TGTGCCAGCAGTTTGGGTCCGGGGGCGCGGGTGACTGAAGCTTTCTTT
CDR3 protein: CASSLGPGARVTEAFF
clone size: few
D gene: .
V gene: TRBV27
J gene: TRBJ1-1

CDR3 DNA: TGTGCCAGTTCCGACAGGTCCCCCTATGGCTACACCTTC
CDR3 protein: CASSDRSPYGYTF
clone size: many
D gene: .
V gene: TRBV27
J gene: TRBJ1-2